The 26 T cell receptor beta chains in this list originate from one sample, sequenced in a study of blood T cell repertoires in COVID-19. Sequencing was performed with immunoSEQ multiplex PCR; in TCRdb, only in-frame clones are kept and a portion is missing. The sample consists of a few hundred thousand clones, around 88% of them appearing once. Sequencing used peripheral blood. The receptors here all came from a man aged 45-60 years with active or convalescent COVID-19.

The V gene is TRBV30, the J gene TRBJ1-2; no reliable D call. Germline V gives CDR1 GTSNPN, CDR2 SVGIG (reference sequence). V was trimmed by 3 bases and J by 8 bases, leaving 19 bases between them. This CDR3 contains 14 residues. As DNA, the CDR3 is TGTGCCTGGAGCCCCGACGTACTAGCTGGGGGCTACACCTTC. Translated: CAWSPDVLAGGYTF.

Comments on this clone: Germline is not matched at one junction end, which may reflect a read error. CDR3 DNA: TGTGCCAGCAGTTTAAAAAGGGGCACTGAAGCTTTCTTT. It specifies CASSLKRGTEAFF. This sequence joins TRBV7-3 and TRBJ1-1; TRBD1 is a possible D gene (5 bases). Per germline, CDR1 SGHTA and CDR2 FQGTGA. The CDR3 loop spans 13 amino acids.

The rearrangement joins TRBV25-1 to TRBJ1-2; D is undetermined. The CDR3 is 14 residues long. CDR1 MGHDK and CDR2 SYGVNS come from the germline V gene. The V gene lost 7 bases and the J gene lost 2 bases, with 14 bases spanning the gap. The chain's CDR3 is CASTATGGNYGYTF. The CDR3 nucleotides are TGTGCCAGCACCGCCACCGGAGGGAACTATGGCTACACCTTC.

This rearrangement joins TRBV18 to TRBJ1-1; 7 bases line up with TRBD1. This CDR3 contains 16 residues. V shed 6 bases and J 1 base; nucleotides not matched to a gene: 11. CDR1 KGHSH and CDR2 LQKENI come from the germline V gene. This CDR3 reads CASSPPPPGGNTEAFF. For the CDR3, the DNA is TGTGCCAGCTCTCCTCCCCCTCCAGGGGGGAACACTGAAGCTTTCTTT.

The genes are TRBV18 and TRBJ1-5; D might be TRBD1 (5 bases). CDR3 length: 15 residues. The germline gives CDR1 KGHSH, CDR2 LQKENI. Trimming pared 3 bases from V and 1 base from J, leaving 10 bases between. The CDR3 DNA reads as TGTGCCAGCTCACCCCAGGGCTCGAGCAATCAGCCCCAGCATTTT. Protein: CASSPQGSSNQPQHF.

The rearrangement joins TRBV19 to TRBJ1-1; D call uncertain. V was trimmed by 0 bases and J by 2 bases, leaving 10 bases between them. The CDR3 has 15 amino acids. Germline lookup yields CDR1 LNHDA and CDR2 SQIVND (reference sequence). The CDR3 nucleotides are TGTGCCAGTAGTATAGAAGGATGGAGTAACACTGAAGCTTTCTTT. It encodes CASSIEGWSNTEAFF.

This chain uses TRBV9 with TRBJ2-2; D is perhaps TRBD2 (6 bases). The CDR3 covers 17 residues. From germline, CDR1 is SGDLS and CDR2 YYNGEE. V was shortened by 0 bases and J by 6 bases, with 18 bases between the two germline ends. The DNA for the CDR3 is TGTGCCAGCAGCGTAGGGAGGGCGGGACGAGAATCCGGGGAGCTGTTTTTT. This translates into CASSVGRAGRESGELFF.

The chain has TRBV19 and TRBJ2-4, with 11 bases fitting TRBD2. Per germline, CDR1 LNHDA and CDR2 SQIVND (reference sequence). CDR3 length: 16 amino acids. J lost 0 bases, V lost 6 bases, and 4 bases had no gene match. The CDR3 DNA follows: TGTGCCAGTAGACTAGCGGGGGAACTAGCCAAAAACATTCAGTACTTC. Amino acid sequence: CASRLAGELAKNIQYF.

The chain joins TRBV28 to TRBJ1-2, with 7 bases aligning to TRBD1. From germline, CDR1 is MDHEN and CDR2 SYDVKM. V lost 6 bases to trimming and J lost 4 bases; unmatched junction nucleotides: 2. This CDR3 is built from 12 residues. CDR3 DNA sequence: TGTGCCAGCAGGACAGGGTTCTATGGCTACACCTTC. The encoded protein is CASRTGFYGYTF.

The rearrangement joins TRBV4-3 to TRBJ1-2, with TRBD1 matching 9 bases. V gave up 0 bases and J gave up 6 bases; unmatched junction bases: 2. The CDR3 sequence is 14 residues long. The germline CDR1 and CDR2 sequences are LGHNA and YSLEER. The CDR3, as DNA: TGCGCCAGCAGCCAAGAGGACAGGGGAGATGGCTACACCTTC. Its protein is CASSQEDRGDGYTF.

The chain has TRBV5-1 and TRBJ2-1; maybe TRBD2 (6 bases). V was cut by 1 base and J by 4 bases, with 9 bases left in between. Germline V CDR1 and CDR2: SGHRS, YFSETQ. This CDR3 comprises 14 residues. This CDR3 reads CASSLSSGYNEQFF. The CDR3 nucleotides read TGCGCCAGCAGCTTGAGTAGCGGATACAATGAGCAGTTCTTC.

V is TRBV9 and J is TRBJ2-3; D ambiguous. Germline V gene data show CDR1 as SGDLS and CDR2 as YYNGEE. CDR3 size: 16 residues. The V end lost 0 bases, the J end lost 0 bases, and 11 bases lay between the germline ends. This CDR3 reads CASSVDLGASTDTQYF. The CDR3 nucleotides are TGTGCCAGCAGCGTAGATTTAGGAGCTAGCACAGATACGCAGTATTTT.

This chain uses TRBV5-5 with TRBJ1-2, with 11 bases fitting TRBD1. In germline, CDR1 is SGHKS, CDR2 YYEKEE (reference sequence). V lost 4 bases, J lost 7 bases, and 3 bases stayed unmatched. CDR3 length: 13 residues. DNA for the CDR3: TGTGCCAGCAGCGTGGACAGGGGGCTTGGCTACACCTTC. Protein: CASSVDRGLGYTF.

This clone has just one count. The rearrangement uses TRBV7-8 and TRBJ1-6; D is possibly TRBD1 (6 bases). The germline CDR1 and CDR2 sequences are SGHVS and FQNEAQ. This CDR3 comprises 18 residues. The V gene lost 2 bases and the J gene lost 10 bases, with 24 bases spanning the gap. The CDR3 bases are TGTGCCAGCAGCTTATTAGGGGGGGAGCTAACAGGGCACTCACCCCTCCACTTT. This encodes CASSLLGGELTGHSPLHF.

This clone was found a few times. V is TRBV7-8 and J is TRBJ2-1; tentatively, D is TRBD1 (6 bases). V shed 3 bases and J shed 2 bases, with 17 bases lying between them. CDR3 length equals 17 residues. CDR1 SGHVS and CDR2 FQNEAQ come from the germline V gene. CDR3 sequence (DNA): TGTGCCAGCAGCTTGGAAAGGACAGACAACCCCTACAATGAGCAGTTCTTC. Translation: CASSLERTDNPYNEQFF.

This clone was observed a single time. Other DNA sequences within the sample encode an identical CDR3. The chain carries TRBV9 and TRBJ1-2; D unresolved. Germline lookup yields CDR1 SGDLS and CDR2 YYNGEE. The length of the CDR3 is 13 residues. Trimming shortened V by 2 bases and J by 4 bases, and 9 bases separated the two germline ends. The CDR3 spells CASSVGGIYGYTF. Here the CDR3 DNA reads TGTGCCAGCAGCGTGGGAGGGATCTATGGCTACACCTTC. Together with reference TRBV9 and TRBJ1-2, the CDR3 gives the full variable domain: DSGVTQTPKHLITATGQRVTLRCSPRSGDLSVYWYQQSLDQGLQFLIQYYNGEERAKGNILERFSAQQFPDLHSELNLSSLELGDSALYFCASSVGGIYGYTFGSGTRLTVV.

The CDR3 spells CASSFLNTGTVYGYTF. The CDR3 bases are TGTGCCAGCAGTTTCCTAAATACCGGGACAGTTTATGGCTACACCTTC. This chain links TRBV27 with TRBJ1-2; TRBD1 agrees at 7 bases. The ends lost 3 bases at V and 5 bases at J; junction bases unmatched: 12. Germline CDR1 MNHEY, CDR2 SMNVEV (reference sequence). The CDR3 is made up of 16 amino acids.

J is TRBJ2-3 and V is TRBV11-2, with D possibly matching TRBD2 (6 bases). CDR1 and CDR2 from the germline V gene are SGHAT and FQNNGV. CDR3 length: 14 amino acids. V was trimmed by 3 bases and J by 3 bases, leaving 10 bases between them. CDR3: CASSLGLLTDTQYF. The CDR3 DNA reads as TGTGCCAGCAGCTTGGGACTGCTAACAGATACGCAGTATTTT.

V gene TRBV10-3 combines with J gene TRBJ2-7; tentative D call: TRBD2 (6 bases). Germline V gene sequence: CDR1 ENHRY, CDR2 SYGVKD. The ends were cut back, 3 bases at V and 3 bases at J, with 6 bases in the middle. The CDR3 is 12 amino acids. The CDR3 DNA reads TGTGCCATCAGTGACGGGGGCTACGAGCAGTACTTC. The encoded protein is CAISDGGYEQYF.

The V gene is TRBV9, the J gene TRBJ1-2; D not resolved. Trimming pared 3 bases from V and 6 bases from J, leaving 15 bases between. This CDR3 contains 14 residues. Per the germline V gene, CDR1 is SGDLS and CDR2 is YYNGEE. CDR3 in DNA: TGTGCCAGCAGCGCCAGGCTTGAGGGCGATGGCTACACCTTC. Protein: CASSARLEGDGYTF.

CDR3 residues: CASSLGGAGGELFF. The CDR3 nucleotides are TGCGCCAGCAGCTTGGGTGGAGCAGGGGGCGAACTGTTTTTT. The chain uses TRBV5-1 and TRBJ1-4; 8 bases match TRBD1. The CDR3 extends over 14 amino acids. From germline, CDR1 is SGHRS and CDR2 YFSETQ. V lost 0 bases to trimming and J lost 12 bases; unmatched junction nucleotides: 7.

This clone was detected once. The chain couples TRBV7-9 to TRBJ2-3, with TRBD2 matching 7 bases. CDR1 is SEHNR and CDR2 is FQNEAQ in the germline V gene (reference sequence). Losses at the gene ends were 5 bases for V and 0 bases for J; bases not matched to a gene: 11. The CDR3 is made up of 17 amino acids. The DNA of the CDR3 is TGTGCCAGCAGCCTAACCGGGACTAACCCTAGCACAGATACGCAGTATTTT. It is translated as CASSLTGTNPSTDTQYF.

The J gene is TRBJ1-2, the V gene TRBV6-5, with D unresolved. The CDR3 runs to 15 residues. Trimming stripped 11 bases from V and 0 bases from J, with 19 bases between. CDR1 is MNHEY and CDR2 is SVGAGI in the germline V gene. CDR3 DNA sequence: TGTGCCCTCGAGCGGGTAGAGGGAACTAACTATGGCTACACCTTC. Protein sequence: CALERVEGTNYGYTF.

In its sample, this clone was seen once. The CDR3 bases are TGTGCCAGCAGCTGGCCAGGGGATCAGCCCCAGCATTTT. It specifies CASSWPGDQPQHF. The genes are TRBV7-2 and TRBJ1-5; tentatively, D is TRBD1 (6 bases). CDR1 and CDR2 from the germline V gene are SGHTA and FQGNSA. V lost 4 bases and J 5 bases, leaving 9 bases between the germline ends. CDR3 size: 13 residues.

There are a few counts of this clone. V and J are TRBV10-2 and TRBJ1-1; TRBD1 matches 7 bases. The ends lost 6 bases at V and 11 bases at J; junction bases unmatched: 9. Germline lookup yields CDR1 WSHSY and CDR2 SAAADI. There are 12 residues in the CDR3. The CDR3 is CASRDQQGRAFF. Written as DNA, the CDR3 is TGCGCCAGCAGGGACCAACAGGGGAGGGCTTTCTTT.

This chain joins TRBV19 and TRBJ2-1; D remains unclear. V was trimmed by 0 bases and J by 3 bases, leaving 12 bases between them. There are 16 residues in the CDR3. Germline-derived CDR1 and CDR2 are LNHDA and SQIVND (reference sequence). The chain's CDR3 is CASSIDHSTFYNEQFF. The DNA of the CDR3 is TGTGCCAGTAGTATAGATCACAGCACCTTCTACAATGAGCAGTTCTTC.